This T cell receptor beta chain was recovered during a study of identical twins. General observations from the study: The study reached conclusions through statistical analysis that was cross-sectional, not following the same donors. Invariant T cells like MAIT and iNKT could partly confound the zero-insertion analyses. Among out-of-frame alpha sequences shared by twins, low generation probability occurred in excess. Carriage of fewer insertions was seen in abundant cord blood beta clonotypes, whereas memory repertoires showed none.

TCRdb fed the 5' RACE reads into MiXCR, producing one record per CDR3 protein. The sample has about 1.7 million distinct CDR3 sequences, around 33% seen once. Concerning this clonotype: Its target is not known.

The CDR3 covers 14 residues. Trimming cost V 0 bases and J 7 bases, with 7 bases left between them. Germline CDR1 and CDR2: MNHEY and SVGAGI. The rearrangement links TRBV6-5 to TRBJ1-6; the D is unclear. Material: cord blood. This clonotype was obtained from a newborn girl in good health. For the CDR3, the DNA is TGTGCCAGCAGTTACTCGGGCTCAAATTCACCCCTCCACTTT. Translated, it gives CASSYSGSNSPLHF.